The next 29 T cell receptor beta chains were all read from a single sample in a study of T cell responses to AZD1222 COVID-19 vaccine. Libraries were prepared by immunoSEQ multiplex PCR; TCRdb keeps only in-frame clonotypes and omits some of them. In the table there are roughly 120,000 clones, 89% of which are singletons. The material sequenced was peripheral blood, taken on day 0 of AZD1222 vaccination. The receptors were gathered from an adult in good health.

This sequence joins TRBV28 and TRBJ1-2; 8 bases agree with TRBD1. The CDR3 extends over 16 amino acids. Germline values: CDR1 MDHEN, CDR2 SYDVKM. The V and J ends lost 5 bases and 3 bases, in that order; junction bases with no gene match: 11. CDR3 region: CASSPYRGQADYGYTF. CDR3 DNA sequence: TGTGCCAGCAGTCCCTATAGGGGACAGGCCGACTATGGCTACACCTTC.

The chain is built from TRBV18 and TRBJ1-4; 7 bases line up with TRBD1. The germline gives CDR1 KGHSH, CDR2 LQKENI. The CDR3 sequence is 16 residues long. Trimming at V came to 4 bases and at J to 7 bases, leaving 12 bases not matched to a gene. CDR3 bases: TGTGCCAGCTCACACTATCGACAGGGCTTTCCTGAAAAACTGTTTTTT. Translating it yields CASSHYRQGFPEKLFF.

By share of the sample, this clone is medium-sized. The CDR3 loop is CASSLTGNPPGNEQYF. In nucleotides, the CDR3 is TGCGCCAGCAGCTTGACCGGGAATCCTCCGGGCAACGAGCAGTACTTC. The chain is built from TRBV5-1 and TRBJ2-7; D is perhaps TRBD2 (5 bases). Germline V gene data show CDR1 as SGHRS and CDR2 as YFSETQ. The CDR3 has 16 amino acids. The ends were cut back, 1 base at V and 5 bases at J, with 19 bases in the middle. Variable domain in full (rest from reference TRBV5-1 and TRBJ2-7): KAGVTQTPRYLIKTRGQQVTLSCSPISGHRSVSWYQQTPGQGLQFLFEYFSETQRNKGNFPGRFSGRQFSNSRSEMNVSTLELGDSALYLCASSLTGNPPGNEQYFGPGTRLTVT.

V and J are TRBV6-5 and TRBJ2-7, with D possibly TRBD2 on 5 matching bases. Trimming removed 5 bases from V and 0 bases from J, with 11 bases in between. Germline CDR1 reads MNHEY; CDR2 reads SVGAGI. The CDR3 loop spans 14 amino acids. DNA of the CDR3: TGTGCCAGCAGTACCTCGGGGAACTCCTACGAGCAGTACTTC. It encodes CASSTSGNSYEQYF.

The chain recombines TRBV3-1 (or the pseudogene TRBV3-2) with TRBJ1-3, with D possibly TRBD1 on 5 matching bases. The V end lost 5 bases, the J end lost 2 bases, and 13 bases lay between the germline ends. The CDR3 length is 15 residues. Germline values: CDR1 LGHDT, CDR2 YNNKEL (reference sequence). The chain's CDR3 is CASSTHQGPGNTIYF. The CDR3 DNA reads TGTGCCAGCAGCACTCACCAGGGACCTGGAAACACCATATATTTT.

The chain joins TRBV2 to TRBJ1-6, with 7 bases aligning to TRBD1. Germline loops: CDR1 SNHLY, CDR2 FYNNEI. Trimming removed 6 bases from V and 7 bases from J; junction bases left unmatched: 6. CDR3 size: 14 residues. In nucleotides, the CDR3 is TGTGCCAGCAGCGCAACAGGGGTAAATTCACCCCTCCACTTT. It yields the protein CASSATGVNSPLHF.

This sequence joins TRBV28 and TRBJ1-1, with D maybe TRBD1 (6 bases). The CDR3 covers 14 residues. The V end was cut by 3 bases, the J end by 9 bases, with 17 bases between. Looked up from germline, CDR1 is MDHEN and CDR2 is SYDVKM. In DNA, the CDR3 is TGTGCCAGCAGTTTGGGAACACAGGGCCTGCAAGCTTTCTTT. Amino acid sequence: CASSLGTQGLQAFF. The full variable domain, rest sourced from reference TRBV28 and TRBJ1-1, is DVKVTQSSRYLVKRTGEKVFLECVQDMDHENMFWYRQDPGLGLRLIYFSYDVKMKEKGDIPEGYSVSREKKERFSLILESASTNQTSMYLCASSLGTQGLQAFFGQGTRLTVV.

The chain is built from TRBV12-3 or TRBV12-4 and TRBJ1-2, with a weak D call TRBD1 (5 bases). The CDR3 spans 11 residues. The V gene lost 7 bases and the J gene lost 8 bases, with 11 bases spanning the gap. Written as DNA, the CDR3 is TGTGCCAGCACCTCATGGGGCGGCTACACCTTC. It specifies CASTSWGGYTF.

The rearrangement joins TRBV12-3 or TRBV12-4 to TRBJ1-1; no clear D. This CDR3 comprises 13 residues. Trimming removed 9 bases from V and 0 bases from J, with 11 bases in between. As DNA, the CDR3 is TGTGCCAGTTCGGGGTCCATGAACACTGAAGCTTTCTTT. It encodes CASSGSMNTEAFF.

The rearrangement uses TRBV24-1 and TRBJ2-7; D perhaps matches TRBD1 (6 bases). V lost 1 base to trimming and J lost 4 bases, with 7 bases between them. The CDR3 is 13 residues long. Germline CDR1 reads KGHDR; CDR2 reads SFDVKD. The CDR3 DNA reads TGTGCCACCAGTGATTTACAGGGTTACGAGCAGTACTTC. It is translated as CATSDLQGYEQYF.

The J gene is TRBJ2-7, the V gene TRBV5-8; D is uncertain. CDR3 size: 14 residues. Trimming stripped 4 bases from V and 2 bases from J, with 13 bases between. Germline CDR1 is SGHTS and CDR2 is YDEGEE. The chain's CDR3 is CASSPYSGAYEQYF. Written as DNA, the CDR3 is TGTGCCAGCAGCCCCTACAGTGGGGCCTACGAGCAGTACTTC.

This chain joins TRBV12-3 or TRBV12-4 and TRBJ1-5; D unclear. V was shortened by 5 bases and J by 7 bases, with 12 bases between the two germline ends. The CDR3 is 13 residues long. CDR3 bases: TGTGCCAGCAGTCAGCGGTTCGAACAGCCCCAGCATTTT. Protein product: CASSQRFEQPQHF.

This clone was detected only once. This chain links TRBV27 with TRBJ2-7, with D unresolved. V was clipped by 5 bases and J by 3 bases, with 20 bases between them. The CDR3 runs to 16 residues. Germline V gene lookup returns CDR1 MNHEY and CDR2 SMNVEV (reference sequence). CDR3 DNA sequence: TGTGCCAGCAGTCGCTCGAACCCCGTCGGCGGCTACGAGCAGTACTTC. It specifies CASSRSNPVGGYEQYF.

The chain links TRBV15 to TRBJ2-5, with D hard to call. The CDR3 sequence is 14 residues long. Germline CDR1 is LNHNV and CDR2 is YYDKDF (reference sequence). The V gene lost 4 bases and the J gene lost 5 bases, with 14 bases spanning the gap. The DNA of the CDR3 is TGTGCCACCAGCACCTTTGTACAGTACGAGACCCAGTACTTC. It is translated as CATSTFVQYETQYF.

This chain connects TRBV27 to TRBJ2-7; 9 nucleotides align to TRBD2. The CDR3 extends over 15 amino acids. V lost 4 bases, J lost 7 bases, and 11 bases stayed unmatched. Per the germline V gene, CDR1 is MNHEY and CDR2 is SMNVEV (reference sequence). CDR3 bases: TGTGCCAGCAGTTCACCCCTAGCGGGGAAATGGGAGCAGTACTTC. Translating gives CASSSPLAGKWEQYF.

V is TRBV11-2 and J is TRBJ2-2; D gene ambiguous. CDR1 is SGHAT, CDR2 FQNNGV, per germline. The CDR3 extends over 18 amino acids. Trimming took off 7 bases at V and 2 bases at J, with 23 bases between the two ends. The chain's CDR3 is CASNSEYVYSSNTGELFF. CDR3 in DNA: TGTGCCAGCAACTCGGAGTATGTTTACTCCTCAAACACCGGGGAGCTGTTTTTT.

The gene calls are TRBV19 and TRBJ2-3; possible D gene TRBD1, 5 bases. The CDR3 sequence is 19 residues long. Germline CDR1 LNHDA, CDR2 SQIVND (reference sequence). V lost 4 bases to trimming and J lost 0 bases, with 23 bases between them. The CDR3 loop reads CASSSYAGWAGTSTDTQYF. The CDR3 DNA follows: TGTGCCAGTAGTAGTTACGCAGGGTGGGCCGGCACTAGCACAGATACGCAGTATTTT.

This chain joins TRBV2 and TRBJ2-1, with 9 bases identical to TRBD2. CDR1 is SNHLY, CDR2 FYNNEI, per germline. Germline trimming cut 4 bases from V and 10 bases from J; bases unmatched to any gene: 11. CDR3 size: 15 residues. This CDR3 is CASSARGTSLREQFF. In nucleotides, the CDR3 is TGTGCCAGCAGTGCGAGGGGGACTAGCCTAAGGGAGCAGTTCTTC.

This chain connects TRBV28 to TRBJ1-2; weak D call: TRBD1 (6 bases). Germline loops: CDR1 MDHEN, CDR2 SYDVKM. V was clipped by 6 bases and J by 7 bases, with 18 bases between them. This CDR3 has 14 amino acids. The CDR3 protein is CASRFPQGLGGYTF. DNA of the CDR3: TGTGCCAGCAGATTCCCCCAGGGGTTAGGTGGCTACACCTTC.

The V gene is TRBV19, the J gene TRBJ1-2; D not certain. Trimming shortened V by 10 bases and J by 6 bases, and 3 bases separated the two germline ends. The V gene's germline CDR1 is LNHDA and CDR2 SQIVND (reference sequence). The CDR3 is 8 residues long. CDR3 protein: CATDGYTF. As DNA, the CDR3 is TGTGCCACCGATGGCTACACCTTC.

This clone showed up just a few times. V is TRBV14 and J is TRBJ1-1, with 9 bases fitting TRBD1. In germline, CDR1 is SGHDN, CDR2 FVKESK. The J segment lost 6 bases and the V segment lost 0 bases, leaving 5 bases of the junction unmatched. CDR3 length: 15 residues. The CDR3 bases are TGTGCCAGCAGCCAAGACCTACGACAGGGGGCTGAAGCTTTCTTT. The encoded protein is CASSQDLRQGAEAFF.

The chain carries TRBV29-1 and TRBJ1-1; 12 bases are shared with TRBD1. CDR3 size: 15 residues. Germline CDR1 reads SQVTM; CDR2 reads ANQGSEA. V trimming: 3 bases; J trimming: 0 bases; junction bases outside the gene matches: 2. This CDR3 is CSVDGTGGVNTEAFF. The CDR3 region has the DNA TGCAGCGTTGACGGGACAGGGGGCGTGAACACTGAAGCTTTCTTT. The entire variable domain, with the rest obtained from reference TRBV29-1 and TRBJ1-1, is as follows: SAVISQKPSRDICQRGTSLTIQCQVDSQVTMMFWYRQQPGQSLTLIATANQGSEATYESGFVIDKFPISRPNLTFSTLTVSNMSPEDSSIYLCSVDGTGGVNTEAFFGQGTRLTVV.

The V gene is TRBV6-5, the J gene TRBJ2-1; D possibly corresponds to TRBD1 (5 bases). From germline, CDR1 is MNHEY and CDR2 SVGAGI. The CDR3 runs 15 residues. The germline V and J ends were trimmed by 2 bases and 4 bases, with 12 bases remaining between them. The chain's CDR3 is CASSYGGAAYNEQFF. CDR3 bases: TGTGCCAGCAGTTACGGTGGGGCAGCTTACAATGAGCAGTTCTTC.

The chain uses TRBV19 and TRBJ2-7, with 7 nucleotides matching TRBD1. This CDR3 is built from 14 residues. Unmatched junction bases numbered 8, after V lost 7 bases and J lost 2 bases. CDR1 is LNHDA, CDR2 SQIVND, per germline (reference sequence). In DNA form, the CDR3 reads TGTGCCAGTACACCGACAGGGTCTACCTACGAGCAGTACTTC. Translating it yields CASTPTGSTYEQYF.

The chain links TRBV11-2 to TRBJ2-7, with TRBD2 matching over 14 bases. The V and J ends lost 4 bases and 6 bases, in that order; junction bases with no gene match: 8. Germline lookup yields CDR1 SGHAT and CDR2 FQNNGV. The length of the CDR3 is 16 residues. In DNA, the CDR3 is TGTGCCAGCAGCTCGGGACTAGCGGGAGTTTATCCCGAGCAGTACTTC. Its protein is CASSSGLAGVYPEQYF.

The sample holds a few counts of this clone. The rearrangement joins TRBV19 to TRBJ2-1; D tentatively fits TRBD1 or TRBD2 (5 bases each). Germline-derived CDR1 and CDR2 are LNHDA and SQIVND (reference sequence). Trimming removed 5 bases from V and 4 bases from J, with 15 bases in between. The CDR3 is 15 residues long. This CDR3 reads CASSSRRDDYNEQFF. Written as DNA, the CDR3 is TGTGCCAGTAGTTCCCGACGGGACGATTACAATGAGCAGTTCTTC. Full variable domain (rest looked up from reference TRBV19 and TRBJ2-1): DGGITQSPKYLFRKEGQNVTLSCEQNLNHDAMYWYRQDPGQGLRLIYYSQIVNDFQKGDIAEGYSVSREKKESFPLTVTSAQKNPTAFYLCASSSRRDDYNEQFFGPGTRLTVL.

The CDR3 protein is CASSLRTGGDQPQHF. CDR3 nucleotide sequence: TGTGCCAGCAGCTTGCGGACAGGGGGCGATCAGCCCCAGCATTTT. This chain uses TRBV5-5 with TRBJ1-5; 11 nucleotides line up with TRBD1. Trimming at V came to 1 base and at J to 5 bases, leaving 2 bases not matched to a gene. The CDR3 runs to 15 residues. The germline CDR1 and CDR2 sequences are SGHKS and YYEKEE (reference sequence).

The V gene is TRBV6-2 or TRBV6-3, the J gene TRBJ2-3; tentative D call: TRBD2 (6 bases). The CDR3 runs 16 residues. The V gene lost 0 bases and the J gene lost 1 base, with 11 bases spanning the gap. Germline values: CDR1 MNHEY, CDR2 SVGEGT. The CDR3 nucleotides are TGTGCCAGCAGTTACTCCCCGCGGGACGGCACAGATACGCAGTATTTT. This encodes CASSYSPRDGTDTQYF.

The chain has TRBV7-9 and TRBJ2-1; 10 nucleotides match TRBD2. The CDR3 runs 15 residues. Germline V lookup: CDR1 SEHNR, CDR2 FQNEAQ (reference sequence). V was clipped by 4 bases and J by 9 bases; unmatched bases: 9. DNA of the CDR3: TGTGCCAGCAGCTCCAGCGGGAGGGCCCATGGTGAGCAGTTCTTC. This encodes CASSSSGRAHGEQFF.